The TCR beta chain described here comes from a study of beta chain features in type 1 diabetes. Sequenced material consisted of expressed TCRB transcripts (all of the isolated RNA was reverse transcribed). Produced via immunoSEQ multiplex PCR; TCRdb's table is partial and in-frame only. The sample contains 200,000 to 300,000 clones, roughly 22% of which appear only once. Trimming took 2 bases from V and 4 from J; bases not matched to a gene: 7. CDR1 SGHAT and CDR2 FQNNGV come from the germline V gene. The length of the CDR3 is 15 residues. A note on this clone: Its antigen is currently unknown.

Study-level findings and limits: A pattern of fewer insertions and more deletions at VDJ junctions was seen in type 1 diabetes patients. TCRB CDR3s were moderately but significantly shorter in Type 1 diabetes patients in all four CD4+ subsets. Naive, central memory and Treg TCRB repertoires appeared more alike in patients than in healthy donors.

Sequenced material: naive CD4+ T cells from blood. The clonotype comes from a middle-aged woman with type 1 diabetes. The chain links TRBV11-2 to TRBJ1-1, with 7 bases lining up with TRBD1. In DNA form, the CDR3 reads TGTGCCAGCAGCTTACCCCGGGACAGATCCACTGAAGCTTTCTTT. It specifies CASSLPRDRSTEAFF.